This T cell receptor (beta chain) was recorded in a study of early stage breast cancer tumors. Study overall: About 70% of the 16 invasive tumors were ER+, PR+ and HER2-.

The assay was immunoSEQ multiplex PCR, and TCRdb's table has in-frame clones only and misses some. In the table there are 5,000 to 6,500 clones, nearly 75% of which are singletons. In germline, CDR1 is SGHRS, CDR2 YFSETQ. Losses at the gene ends were 3 bases for V and 0 bases for J; bases not matched to a gene: 7. The CDR3 is 17 residues long. Sequences were obtained from normal breast tissue next to the tumor. This clonotype originated in a person aged 35-50 years with breast cancer. The chain joins TRBV5-1 to TRBJ2-1; TRBD2 matches 9 bases. The CDR3 reads CASSSSTSGSSYNEQFF. The CDR3 coding sequence is TGCGCCAGCAGCTCTTCGACTAGCGGCAGCTCCTACAATGAGCAGTTCTTC.